The entry that follows covers one TCR beta chain sequence. What it binds is not known. The data belong to a study of T cell responses to AZD1222 COVID-19 vaccine. Points from the study as a whole: Baseline seropositives among AZD1222 recipients totaled only five to seven. Researchers report vaccine-associated CD4 TCRs spanning spike, with dominance at 160-218 and 743-854. Clonal diversity may have been underestimated, and the donors were mostly white British, with more females than males.

There are 13 residues in the CDR3. Per germline, CDR1 MDHEN and CDR2 SYDVKM. Trimming cost V 8 bases and J 4 bases, with 14 bases left between them. Sequenced by immunoSEQ multiplex PCR; TCRdb stores in-frame clones only, minus some. The sample holds more than 140,000 clones; about nine tenths are singletons and the top ten take 2% to 2.5%. The sequencing used peripheral blood, collected on day 0 of AZD1222 vaccination. V gene TRBV28 combines with J gene TRBJ1-2; D ambiguous. The origin of this receptor is an adult in good health. The chain's CDR3 is CASGGASGYGYTF. CDR3 DNA sequence: TGTGCCAGCGGCGGAGCGTCGGGCTATGGCTACACCTTC.